The rows below give T cell receptor beta chains drawn from one sample of a study of blood T cell repertoires in COVID-19. Clones were sequenced by immunoSEQ multiplex PCR, and TCRdb holds only the in-frame ones, with some missing. The top ten clones hold about 9.4% of a sample with over 120,000 clones, roughly 89% of them seen once. The sequencing input was peripheral blood. The receptors originated from a woman in her forties or fifties with active or convalescent COVID-19. Both conserved end residues are part of each CDR3. Fields, in order: V gene, D gene, clone size, J gene, CDR3 DNA, CDR3 protein. D genes are given only for firm matches. A clone size is listed for some rows: how often the clone was seen (once, few, many), or a class if it is expanded.

TRBV7-2,NA,once,TRBJ1-5,TGTGCCAGCAGCGTAGGGACTTCTCGAGGCAATCAGCCCCAGCATTTT,CASSVGTSRGNQPQHF
TRBV30,TRBD1,NA,TRBJ2-1,TGTGCCTGGAGACAGGGGGCAACGAATGAGCAGTTCTTC,CAWRQGATNEQFF
TRBV29-1,NA,NA,TRBJ2-5,TGCAGCGCGTTGACCGGGCCCTCGGGGGAGACCCAGTACTTC,CSALTGPSGETQYF
TRBV4-1,NA,NA,TRBJ2-5,TGCGCCAGCAGCCTCCAGGGAAGAGTGGCAGAGACCCAGTACTTC,CASSLQGRVAETQYF
TRBV29-1,TRBD2,NA,TRBJ2-1,TGCAGCGTTGAAGGTCTAGCGGGAGGAGGTGAGCAGTTCTTC,CSVEGLAGGGEQFF
TRBV7-8,NA,once,TRBJ1-4,TGTGCCAGCAGCTTACCCCTAAATGAAAAACTGTTTTTT,CASSLPLNEKLFF
TRBV9,NA,NA,TRBJ2-7,TGTGCCAGCAGCGTTGGGCTTTTCAGCTCCTACGAGCAGTACTTC,CASSVGLFSSYEQYF
TRBV28,NA,NA,TRBJ1-2,TGTGCCAGCAGTTTTAGTTCGCGGGTCCATGGCTACACCTTC,CASSFSSRVHGYTF
TRBV12-5,NA,NA,TRBJ1-2,TGTGCTAGTGGTTTGGTAATAAACTTTCAAAACTATGGCTACACCTTC,CASGLVINFQNYGYTF
TRBV7-2,NA,few,TRBJ2-1,TGTGCCAGCAGCCCAACCACAGGGTACAATGAGCAGTTCTTC,CASSPTTGYNEQFF
TRBV28,NA,NA,TRBJ2-7,TGTGCCAGCAGTTTATTCGGGAGAGGCTCCTACGAGCAGTACTTC,CASSLFGRGSYEQYF
TRBV2,TRBD1,NA,TRBJ2-2,TGTGCCAGCAGTGGGACAGGGGGCACCGGGGAGCTGTTTTTT,CASSGTGGTGELFF
TRBV9,TRBD1,NA,TRBJ2-3,TGTGCCAGCAGCGTACTCGCCGGGACAGCATTCACAGATACGCAGTATTTT,CASSVLAGTAFTDTQYF
TRBV28,TRBD2,NA,TRBJ2-3,TGTGCCAGCAGTCCGGGGGGACTCCGAGATACGCAGTATTTT,CASSPGGLRDTQYF
TRBV28,NA,NA,TRBJ1-4,TGTGCCAGCAGTTTGACCAGGGTATATACTGAAAAACTGTTTTTT,CASSLTRVYTEKLFF
TRBV6-2/TRBV6-3,NA,NA,TRBJ1-2,TGTGCCAGCAGTTCCTCGACTTGGAGCGGCTACACCTTC,CASSSSTWSGYTF
TRBV10-2,NA,NA,TRBJ1-5,TGCGCCAGCAGTGAGTCGACTCCAGGGTGGGGGCCCCAGCATTTT,CASSESTPGWGPQHF
TRBV24-1,NA,NA,TRBJ2-2,TGTGCCACCAGGGGACAGAACACCGGGGAGCTGTTTTTT,CATRGQNTGELFF
TRBV30,TRBD1,NA,TRBJ2-7,TGTGCCTGTTCCCGGGACAGGGGCTACGAGCAGTACTTC,CACSRDRGYEQYF
TRBV7-2,TRBD2,NA,TRBJ2-3,TGTGCCAGCAGGGTAGCGGCGGGAGGGGTAACAGATACGCAGTATTTT,CASRVAAGGVTDTQYF
TRBV6-5,TRBD2,NA,TRBJ2-7,TGTGCCAGCAGTTACGGAAGGCTAGCGGACTCCTACGAGCAGTACTTC,CASSYGRLADSYEQYF
TRBV20-1,NA,NA,TRBJ2-1,TGCAGTGCTACTGACACGGGATTCAATGAGCAGTTCTTC,CSATDTGFNEQFF
TRBV28,NA,NA,TRBJ1-2,TGTGCCAGCAGGGAGCGGGTCTCGATCTATGGCTACACCTTC,CASRERVSIYGYTF
TRBV2,NA,NA,TRBJ1-5,TGTGCCACCCGCGAGGAGCTGGGTCAGCCCCAGCATTTT,CATREELGQPQHF
TRBV6-2/TRBV6-3,NA,NA,TRBJ1-1,TGTGCCAGCAGCCGCTTCGGGGGGGAAGAAGCTTTCTTT,CASSRFGGEEAFF
TRBV19,TRBD1,NA,TRBJ2-7,TGTGCCAGTAGCAAGGGACAGACCCTTTCCTACGAGCAGTACTTC,CASSKGQTLSYEQYF